A single sample is the source of the 15 T cell receptor beta chains below, sequenced in a study of graft-versus-host responses after intestinal transplantation. The repertoire was sequenced with immunoSEQ multiplex PCR; TCRdb's copy has only in-frame clones and lacks some. The sample lists around 90,000 clones, over 80% seen once, with around 0.49% in the top ten. For these receptors, no antigen is known. The sample here was unstimulated CD8+ T cells sorted from spleen or lymph node cells, taken before intestinal transplant. The receptor source for this set is a human donor who received an intestinal transplant.

The V gene is TRBV19, the J gene TRBJ2-1, with 9 positions matching TRBD2. CDR1 and CDR2 (germline): LNHDA, SQIVND (reference sequence). The length of the CDR3 is 15 residues. With 3 bases clipped from V and 4 bases from J, the junction kept 4 bases outside the gene matches. CDR3 in amino acids: CASSMAGGLYNEQFF. Here the CDR3 DNA reads TGTGCCAGTAGTATGGCGGGGGGGCTTTACAATGAGCAGTTCTTC.

This rearrangement joins TRBV5-6 to TRBJ1-1; D may be TRBD1 (5 bases). Germline values: CDR1 SGHDT, CDR2 YYEEEE. Trimming shortened V by 0 bases and J by 8 bases, and 11 bases separated the two germline ends. The CDR3 contains 13 residues. The CDR3 bases are TGTGCCAGCAGCTTGGTGGCAGGGCGGGAAGCTTTCTTT. Amino acids: CASSLVAGREAFF.

This sequence joins TRBV5-4 and TRBJ2-1; the D is unclear. The CDR3 has 14 residues. The V and J ends lost 2 bases and 8 bases respectively, with 14 bases between them. Germline V gene lookup returns CDR1 SGHNT and CDR2 YYREEE (reference sequence). The CDR3 is CASSFLGSGDEQFF. The CDR3 nucleotides are TGTGCCAGCAGCTTCCTAGGATCCGGTGATGAGCAGTTCTTC. Supplemented by reference TRBV5-4 and TRBJ2-1, the full variable domain reads ETGVTQSPTHLIKTRGQQVTLRCSSQSGHNTVSWYQQALGQGPQFIFQYYREEENGRGNFPPRFSGLQFPNYSSELNVNALELDDSALYLCASSFLGSGDEQFFGPGTRLTVL.

The rearrangement links TRBV6-1 to TRBJ2-7, with D possibly TRBD2 on 5 matching bases. CDR1 MNHNS and CDR2 SASEGT come from the germline V gene. V dropped 4 bases and J dropped 1 base, with 17 bases sitting between them. The CDR3 consists of 16 residues. CDR3 DNA: TGTGCCAGCAGTGGTCAAACAGTGGAGGCATCCTACGAGCAGTACTTC. Encoded protein: CASSGQTVEASYEQYF.

The chain couples TRBV29-1 to TRBJ2-3; the D gene is possibly TRBD1 (5 bases). V lost 5 bases and J 8 bases, leaving 11 bases between the germline ends. Germline loops: CDR1 SQVTM, CDR2 ANQGSEA. The CDR3 extends over 11 amino acids. The DNA of the CDR3 is TGCAGCGTTCTAGGGGCCCCTACGCAGTATTTT. This gives the protein CSVLGAPTQYF.

This chain joins TRBV19 and TRBJ2-3; D perhaps matches TRBD1 (6 bases). CDR1 is LNHDA, CDR2 SQIVND, per germline (reference sequence). The length of the CDR3 is 13 residues. V lost 10 bases to trimming and J lost 2 bases, with 13 bases between them. CDR3 region: CATARGVTDTQYF. DNA for the CDR3: TGTGCCACCGCCAGGGGTGTCACAGATACGCAGTATTTT.

The chain carries TRBV7-2 and TRBJ2-7, with a weak D call TRBD1 (6 bases). Germline CDR1 is SGHTA and CDR2 is FQGNSA. Between the trimmed V and J ends, which lost 0 bases and 1 base, there was a span of 10 bases. This CDR3 is built from 15 residues. CDR3 coding DNA: TGTGCCAGCAGCTTAGCTCAGGGGCCTTCCTACGAGCAGTACTTC. This codes for CASSLAQGPSYEQYF.

This sequence joins TRBV7-7 and TRBJ2-1, with 10 bases fitting TRBD2. The V gene end was trimmed by 5 bases and the J gene end by 2 bases; junction bases not matched to a gene: 3. Germline CDR1 and CDR2: SSHAT and FNYEAQ (reference sequence). The CDR3 consists of 15 residues. The CDR3 coding sequence is TGTGCCAGCAGCCCCGGACTAGCGGCCTACAATGAGCAGTTCTTC. Translation gives CASSPGLAAYNEQFF.

This clone was detected only once. The chain links TRBV5-6 to TRBJ2-1, with D uncertain. CDR3 length: 11 amino acids. The V gene's germline CDR1 is SGHDT and CDR2 YYEEEE. Trimming removed 0 bases at V and 10 bases at J, with 5 bases between. The CDR3, as DNA: TGTGCCAGCAGCTTGGATCAGGAGCAGTTCTTC. Translated: CASSLDQEQFF. Filled out from reference TRBV5-6 and TRBJ2-1, the complete variable domain reads DAGVTQSPTHLIKTRGQQVTLRCSPKSGHDTVSWYQQALGQGPQFIFQYYEEEERQRGNFPDRFSGHQFPNYSSELNVNALLLGDSALYLCASSLDQEQFFGPGTRLTVL.

The genes are TRBV10-3 and TRBJ2-7; D is perhaps TRBD2 (6 bases). The germline gives CDR1 ENHRY, CDR2 SYGVKD. The V end lost 5 bases, the J end lost 3 bases, and 14 bases lay between the germline ends. The CDR3 extends over 14 amino acids. CDR3: CAISSGVGGYEQYF. Here the CDR3 DNA reads TGTGCCATCAGTTCGGGCGTGGGGGGCTACGAGCAGTACTTC.

This rearrangement joins TRBV9 to TRBJ2-1; 9 bases fit TRBD2. Germline lookup yields CDR1 SGDLS and CDR2 YYNGEE. With 0 bases clipped from V and 2 bases from J, the junction kept 6 bases outside the gene matches. The CDR3 spans 17 residues. The DNA of the CDR3 is TGTGCCAGCAGCGTAGAGGCTAGCGGGGTTACCTACAATGAGCAGTTCTTC. It is translated as CASSVEASGVTYNEQFF.

The rearrangement joins TRBV30 to TRBJ1-1, with 7 bases matching TRBD1. CDR3 size: 10 residues. V dropped 8 bases and J dropped 6; count of bases not matched to a gene: 3. Germline lookup yields CDR1 GTSNPN and CDR2 SVGIG (reference sequence). CDR3: CAAGGPEAFF. In nucleotides, the CDR3 is TGTGCCGCAGGGGGGCCTGAAGCTTTCTTT.

This chain links TRBV7-2 with TRBJ2-1; TRBD2 matches 11 bases. V shed 10 bases, J shed 4 bases, and the junction held 18 bases outside the gene matches. The CDR3 has 18 amino acids. The germline gives CDR1 SGHTA, CDR2 FQGNSA. CDR3 residues: CATSTGVAGGPIYNEQFF. DNA for the CDR3: TGTGCCACTTCAACCGGGGTAGCGGGAGGGCCGATTTACAATGAGCAGTTCTTC. Full variable domain (outside the CDR3, taken from reference TRBV7-2 and TRBJ2-1): GAGVSQSPSNKVTEKGKDVELRCDPISGHTALYWYRQSLGQGLEFLIYFQGNSAPDKSGLPSDRFSAERTGGSVSTLTIQRTQQEDSAVYLCATSTGVAGGPIYNEQFFGPGTRLTVL.

This clone was recorded only once. The same CDR3 can be traced to other DNA sequences in this sample. The chain couples TRBV7-9 to TRBJ2-7; TRBD1 might be the D (6 bases). Germline CDR1 and CDR2: SEHNR and FQNEAQ (reference sequence). Trimming took 4 bases from V and 2 from J, leaving 12 bases between them. The CDR3 sequence is 14 residues long. CDR3 nucleotide sequence: TGTGCCAGCAGCTCCGACAGGAGGCCCTACGAGCAGTACTTC. As protein: CASSSDRRPYEQYF.

This chain joins TRBV5-4 and TRBJ2-7, with D perhaps matching TRBD2 (6 bases). Germline loops: CDR1 SGHNT, CDR2 YYREEE (reference sequence). There are 15 residues in the CDR3. V lost 4 bases and J lost 5, with 19 bases in between. DNA for the CDR3: TGTGCCAGCAGCCCGGGGGTGGGGGGAGCCAACGAGCAGTACTTC. Encoded protein: CASSPGVGGANEQYF.